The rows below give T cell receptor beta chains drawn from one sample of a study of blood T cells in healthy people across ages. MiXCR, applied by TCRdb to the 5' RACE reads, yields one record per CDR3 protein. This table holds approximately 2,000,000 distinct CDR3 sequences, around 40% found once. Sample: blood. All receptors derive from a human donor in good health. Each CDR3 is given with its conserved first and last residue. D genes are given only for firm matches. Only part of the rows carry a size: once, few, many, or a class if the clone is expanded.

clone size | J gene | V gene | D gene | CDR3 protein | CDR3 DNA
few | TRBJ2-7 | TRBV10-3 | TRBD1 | CAISPDRGHEQYF | TGTGCCATCAGCCCGGACAGGGGCCACGAGCAGTACTTC
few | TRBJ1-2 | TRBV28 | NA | CASRSHTPRNYGYTF | TGTGCCAGCAGGTCTCATACACCCAGGAACTATGGCTACACCTTC
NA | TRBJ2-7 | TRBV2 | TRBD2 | CASSATSGASYEQYF | TGTGCCAGCAGTGCTACTAGCGGGGCAAGTTACGAGCAGTACTTC
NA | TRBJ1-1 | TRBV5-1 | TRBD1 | CASSSETGTGGGTEAFF | TGCGCCAGCAGCTCCGAAACCGGGACAGGGGGTGGCACTGAAGCTTTCTTT
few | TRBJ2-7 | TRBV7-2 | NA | CASSLNRNRAYEQYF | TGTGCCAGCAGCTTAAACAGGAACAGAGCCTACGAGCAGTACTTC
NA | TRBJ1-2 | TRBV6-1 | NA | CAGSEEFGSGGGYTF | TGTGCCGGCAGTGAAGAGTTCGGGTCGGGCGGGGGCTACACCTTC
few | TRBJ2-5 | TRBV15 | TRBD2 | CATSRGLAGETQYF | TGTGCCACCAGCAGAGGACTAGCGGGGGAGACCCAGTACTTC
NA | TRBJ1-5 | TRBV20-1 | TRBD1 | CSARQGWGNQPQHF | TGCAGTGCTCGACAGGGTTGGGGCAATCAGCCCCAGCATTTT
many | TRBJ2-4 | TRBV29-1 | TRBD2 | CSVVGRLAGNIQYF | TGCAGCGTTGTGGGGAGACTAGCGGGGAACATTCAGTACTTC
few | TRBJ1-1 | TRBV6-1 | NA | CASSPMAAGSFNTEAFF | TGTGCCAGCAGCCCAATGGCGGCTGGATCTTTTAACACTGAAGCTTTCTTT
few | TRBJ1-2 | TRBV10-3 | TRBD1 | CAIRDRERNGYTF | TGTGCCATCAGGGACAGGGAAAGGAATGGCTACACCTTC
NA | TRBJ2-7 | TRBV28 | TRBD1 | CASSQDPGQKSYEQYF | TGTGCCAGCAGCCAAGATCCGGGACAGAAGAGCTACGAGCAGTACTTC
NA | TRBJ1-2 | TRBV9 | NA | CASSVMRGQLNGYTF | TGTGCCAGCAGCGTTATGCGTGGACAGCTTAATGGCTACACCTTC
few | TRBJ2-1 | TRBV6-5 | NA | CATQGIERHEQFF | TGTGCCACACAGGGCATAGAACGGCATGAGCAGTTCTTC
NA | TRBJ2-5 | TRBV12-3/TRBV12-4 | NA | CASSFTTIQETQYF | TGTGCCAGCAGCTTTACTACCATTCAAGAGACCCAGTACTTC
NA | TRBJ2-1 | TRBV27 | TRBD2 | CASSDFGSSGTYNEQFF | TGTGCCAGCAGTGATTTCGGGTCAAGCGGGACCTACAATGAGCAGTTCTTC
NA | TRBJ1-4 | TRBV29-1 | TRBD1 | CSVRTGGAPNEKRFF | TGCAGCGTCAGAACAGGGGGCGCCCCTAATGAAAAACGGTTTTTT
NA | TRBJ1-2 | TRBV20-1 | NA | CSTNGPLNYDYTF | TGCAGCACCAATGGACCGCTTAACTATGACTACACCTTC
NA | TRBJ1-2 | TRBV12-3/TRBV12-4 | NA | CASSFQTTGVADTF | TGTGCCAGCAGCTTCCAGACGACAGGAGTCGCCGACACCTTC
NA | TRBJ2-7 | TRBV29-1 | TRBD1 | CSVEGVFTGTGGYEQYF | TGCAGCGTTGAGGGGGTCTTTACGGGGACAGGGGGCTACGAGCAGTACTTC
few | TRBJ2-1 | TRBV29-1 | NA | CSAEGLGRAYNEQFF | TGCAGCGCCGAGGGCCTTGGTCGGGCTTACAATGAGCAGTTCTTC
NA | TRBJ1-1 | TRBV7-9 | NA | CASSLKAAEAFF | TGTGCCAGCAGCTTAAAGGCAGCTGAAGCTTTCTTT
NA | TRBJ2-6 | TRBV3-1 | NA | CASSQWLDPGANVLTF | TGTGCCAGCAGCCAGTGGCTCGACCCTGGGGCCAACGTCCTGACTTTC
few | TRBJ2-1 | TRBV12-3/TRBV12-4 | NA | CASSRRNEQFF | TGTGCCAGCAGCCGGAGGAATGAGCAGTTCTTC
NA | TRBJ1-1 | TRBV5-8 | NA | CASSRQVRGGWTEAFF | TGTGCCAGTAGCCGACAAGTTAGGGGCGGCTGGACTGAAGCTTTCTTT
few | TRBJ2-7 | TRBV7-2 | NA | CASERGRYGEQYF | TGTGCCAGCGAAAGGGGCAGGTATGGCGAGCAGTACTTC
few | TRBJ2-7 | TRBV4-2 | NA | CASSQEGQAGLTYEQYF | TGTGCCAGCAGCCAAGAGGGTCAGGCAGGCCTTACCTACGAGCAGTACTTC